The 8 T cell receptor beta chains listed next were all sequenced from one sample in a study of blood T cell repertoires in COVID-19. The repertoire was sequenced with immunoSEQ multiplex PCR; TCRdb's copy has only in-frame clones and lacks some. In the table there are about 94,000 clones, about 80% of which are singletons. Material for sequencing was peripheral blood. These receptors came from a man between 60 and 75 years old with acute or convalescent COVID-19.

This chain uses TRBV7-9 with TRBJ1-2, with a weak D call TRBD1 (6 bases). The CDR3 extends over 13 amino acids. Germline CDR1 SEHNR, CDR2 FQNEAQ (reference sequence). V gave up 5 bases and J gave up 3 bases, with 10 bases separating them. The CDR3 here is CASSQQGHYGYTF. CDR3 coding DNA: TGTGCCAGCAGCCAACAGGGTCACTATGGCTACACCTTC.

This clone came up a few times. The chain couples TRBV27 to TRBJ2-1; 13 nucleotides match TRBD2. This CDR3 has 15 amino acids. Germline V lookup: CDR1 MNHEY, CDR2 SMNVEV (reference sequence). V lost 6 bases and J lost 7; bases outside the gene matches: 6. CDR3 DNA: TGTGCCAGCAGAGCACTAGCGGGGGGGCCGAATGAGCAGTTCTTC. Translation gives CASRALAGGPNEQFF.

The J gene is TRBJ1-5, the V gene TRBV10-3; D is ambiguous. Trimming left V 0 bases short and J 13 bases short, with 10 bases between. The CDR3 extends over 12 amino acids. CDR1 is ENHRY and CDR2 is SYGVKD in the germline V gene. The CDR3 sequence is CAISESNGLQHF. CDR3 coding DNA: TGTGCCATCAGTGAGTCCAATGGACTTCAGCATTTT.

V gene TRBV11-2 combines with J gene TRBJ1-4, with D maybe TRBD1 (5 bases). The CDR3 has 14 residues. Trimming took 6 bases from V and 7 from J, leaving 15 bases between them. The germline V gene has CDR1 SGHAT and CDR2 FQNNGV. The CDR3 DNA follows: TGTGCCAGCAGTCTCGGTCAGGGCGGTGAAAAACTGTTTTTT. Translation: CASSLGQGGEKLFF.

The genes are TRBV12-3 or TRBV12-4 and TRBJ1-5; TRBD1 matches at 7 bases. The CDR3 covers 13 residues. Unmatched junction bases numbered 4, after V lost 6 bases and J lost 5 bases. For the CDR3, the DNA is TGTGCCAGCAGAGAAACAGGGGATCAGCCCCAGCATTTT. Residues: CASRETGDQPQHF.

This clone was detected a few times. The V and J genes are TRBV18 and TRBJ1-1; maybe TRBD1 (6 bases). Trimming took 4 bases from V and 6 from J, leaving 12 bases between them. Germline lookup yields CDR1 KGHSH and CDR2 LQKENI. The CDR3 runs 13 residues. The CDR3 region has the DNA TGTGCCAGCTCACATCCAGGGGCCCCTGAAGCTTTCTTT. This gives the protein CASSHPGAPEAFF. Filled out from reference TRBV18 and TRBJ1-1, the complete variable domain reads NAGVMQNPRHLVRRRGQEARLRCSPMKGHSHVYWYRQLPEEGLKFMVYLQKENIIDESGMPKERFSAEFPKEGPSILRIQQVVRGDSAAYFCASSHPGAPEAFFGQGTRLTVV.

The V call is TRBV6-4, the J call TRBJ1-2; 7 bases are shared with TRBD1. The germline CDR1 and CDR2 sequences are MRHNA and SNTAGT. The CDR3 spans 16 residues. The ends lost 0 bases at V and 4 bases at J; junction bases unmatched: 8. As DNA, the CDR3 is TGTGCCAGCAGTGACTCCCCCTCGACAGGGCTCTATGGCTACACCTTC. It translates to CASSDSPSTGLYGYTF.

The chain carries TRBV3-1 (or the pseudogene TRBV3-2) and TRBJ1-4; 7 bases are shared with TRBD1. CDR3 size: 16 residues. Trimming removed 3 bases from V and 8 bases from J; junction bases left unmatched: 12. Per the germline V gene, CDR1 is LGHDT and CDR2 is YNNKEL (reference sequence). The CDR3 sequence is CASSHPRQGGLEKLFF. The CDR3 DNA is TGTGCCAGCAGCCACCCAAGACAGGGCGGACTCGAAAAACTGTTTTTT.